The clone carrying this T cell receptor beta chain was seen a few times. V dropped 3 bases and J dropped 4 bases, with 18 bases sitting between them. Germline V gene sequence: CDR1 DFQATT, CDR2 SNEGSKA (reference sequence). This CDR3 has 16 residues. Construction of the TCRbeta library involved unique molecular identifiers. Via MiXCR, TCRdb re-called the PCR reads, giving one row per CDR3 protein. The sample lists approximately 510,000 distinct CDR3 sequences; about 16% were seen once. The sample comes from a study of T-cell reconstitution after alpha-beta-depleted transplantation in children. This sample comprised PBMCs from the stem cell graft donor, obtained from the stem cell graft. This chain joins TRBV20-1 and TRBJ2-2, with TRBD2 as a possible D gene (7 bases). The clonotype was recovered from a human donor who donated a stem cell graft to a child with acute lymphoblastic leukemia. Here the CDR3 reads CSARGRGRRSTGELFF. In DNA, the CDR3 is TGCAGTGCTAGGGGGAGGGGGAGAAGGAGCACCGGGGAGCTGTTTTTT.